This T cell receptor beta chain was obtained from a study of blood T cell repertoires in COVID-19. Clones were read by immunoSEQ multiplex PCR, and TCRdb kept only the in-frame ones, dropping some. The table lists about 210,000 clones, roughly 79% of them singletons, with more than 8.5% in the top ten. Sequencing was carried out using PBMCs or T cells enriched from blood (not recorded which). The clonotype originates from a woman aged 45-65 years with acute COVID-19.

DNA of the CDR3: TGTGCCAGCAGCTTAGCAGGACTAGCGGGGTACGAGCAGTACTTC. Encoded protein: CASSLAGLAGYEQYF. The chain joins TRBV11-3 to TRBJ2-7, with 12 bases aligning to TRBD2. V shed 1 base, J shed 4 bases, and the junction held 2 bases outside the gene matches. Germline V gene sequence: CDR1 SGHNT, CDR2 YENEEA. This CDR3 has 15 amino acids.